This T cell receptor beta chain originates from a study of cytomegalovirus exposure and HLA in healthy donors. Study observations and caveats: The likely origin of a cluster of highly shared sequence variants was a sequencing artifact.

Primers: 60 Vbeta forward and 13 Jbeta reverse. Repertoires were generated with immunoSEQ multiplex PCR, while TCRdb's copy carries only in-frame clones and drops some. The repertoire holds about 180,000 clones, with less than 80% as singletons. Each donor was healthy, and each was a bone marrow donor. As concerns this clone: What it recognizes is unknown.

This CDR3 spans 15 amino acids. V lost 5 bases, J lost 2 bases, and 10 bases lay in between. The germline V gene has CDR1 LNHNV and CDR2 YYDKDF (reference sequence). This TCR was sampled from a man younger than 35 in good health and CMV-seronegative. Sequencing used PBMCs. The chain carries TRBV15 and TRBJ2-6; TRBD2 is a possible D gene (5 bases). CDR3 residues: CATSPSGAGANVLTF. As DNA, the CDR3 is TGTGCCACCAGCCCCTCCGGGGCTGGGGCCAACGTCCTGACTTTC.